The following is a TCR beta chain sequence with its context. The source of the sample is a study of shared clonotypes between healthy human individuals. With 3 bases removed from V and 4 bases from J, the gap between germline ends came to 22 bases. There are 17 residues in the CDR3. Per germline, CDR1 MDHEN and CDR2 SYDVKM. Deep-level running was used for the assay. Repertoires were generated with immunoSEQ multiplex PCR, while TCRdb's copy carries only in-frame clones and drops some. The sample lists some 550,000 clones; more than 95% were seen once. This clonotype was sampled from a woman aged 25 to 39 in good health. Source material: naive CD4+ T cells sorted from blood. Subset meaning: CD45RA+ positively selected. The gene calls are TRBV28 and TRBJ2-7; tentative D call: TRBD2 (5 bases). CDR3 loop: CASSLIRGSPSSYEQYF. The CDR3 region has the DNA TGTGCCAGCAGTTTGATTCGCGGGTCCCCTTCCTCGTACGAGCAGTACTTC.